The clone carrying this T cell receptor (beta chain) was seen repeatedly, ten times or more. What it recognizes is unknown. The sequenced patients had an expansion of CD8+CD57+ cells seen by flow cytometry. Each patient carried a diagnosis of severe acquired aplastic anemia. The length of the CDR3 is 14 residues. The germline V gene encodes CDR1 SGHVS and CDR2 FQNEAQ. V shed 4 bases and J shed 3 bases, with 12 bases lying between them. This specimen belongs to a study of CD8+CD57+ T cells in acquired aplastic anemia. Study at large: On average, sorted CD4+ and CD8+ cells gave around 3 ug of DNA. General study results and limits: Patients and controls shared around 30 CD8+ CDR3 sequences.

CDR3 and TCR beta VDJ profiling relied on genomic DNA as the template. Each CDR3 protein gets one entry after TCRdb re-called the reads with MiXCR. Seen here are approximately 220,000 distinct CDR3 sequences, roughly 50% observed once, and the top ten hold 20%. This receptor was identified in a human donor with aplastic anemia. The chain carries TRBV7-8 and TRBJ1-1, with D possibly TRBD1 on 5 matching bases. The source material was sorted CD4+, CD8+, or CD8+CD57+ T cells (not recorded which) from PBMCs. CDR3 protein: CASSYSGLDTEAFF. The CDR3 region has the DNA TGTGCCAGCAGCTATTCGGGGCTAGACACTGAAGCTTTCTTT.